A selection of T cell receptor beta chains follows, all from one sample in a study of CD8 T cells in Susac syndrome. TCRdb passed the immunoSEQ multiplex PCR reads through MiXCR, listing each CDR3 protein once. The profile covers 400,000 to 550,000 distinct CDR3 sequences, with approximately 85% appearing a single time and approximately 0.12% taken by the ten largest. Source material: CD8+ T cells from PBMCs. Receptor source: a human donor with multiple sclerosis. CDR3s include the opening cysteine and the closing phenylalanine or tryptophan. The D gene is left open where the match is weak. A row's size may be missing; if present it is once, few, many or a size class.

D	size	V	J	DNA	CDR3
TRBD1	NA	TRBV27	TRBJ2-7	TGTGCCAGCAGTTTACCAGGGACAGGTGCCTACGAGCAGTACTTC	CASSLPGTGAYEQYF
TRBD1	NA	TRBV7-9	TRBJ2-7	TGTGCCAGCAGCTTTTCGGGACAGATCTACGAGCAGTACTTC	CASSFSGQIYEQYF
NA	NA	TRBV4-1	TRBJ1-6	TGCGCCAGCAGCCAAGGATGGCCACCCCTCCACTTT	CASSQGWPPLHF
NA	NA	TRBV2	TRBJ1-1	TGTGCCAGCAGTGAGGGGGTTGGGGTTACTGAAGCTTTCTTT	CASSEGVGVTEAFF
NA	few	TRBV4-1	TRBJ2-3	TGCGCCAGCAGCCCCTCGGAGCTGACTAGCACAGATACGCAGTATTTT	CASSPSELTSTDTQYF
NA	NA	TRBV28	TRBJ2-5	TGTGCCAGCAGTTTTTGGCGTCAACAAGAGACCCAGTACTTC	CASSFWRQQETQYF
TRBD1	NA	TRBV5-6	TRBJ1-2	TGTGCCAGCAGCTCCCGGGACAGGGGGTTTTTGGTCGATGGCTACACCTTC	CASSSRDRGFLVDGYTF
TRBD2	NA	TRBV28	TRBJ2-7	TGTGCCAGCATCCCCGTGGGTAGCGGGAGCTCTTACGAGCAGTACTTC	CASIPVGSGSSYEQYF
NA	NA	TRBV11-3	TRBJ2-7	TGTGCCAGCAGCTTAGATCAGGCGAGCTCCTACGAGCAGTACTTC	CASSLDQASSYEQYF
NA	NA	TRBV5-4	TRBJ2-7	TGTGCCAGCAGCGCCGGTGGTCAGGTAACCTACGAGCAGTACTTC	CASSAGGQVTYEQYF
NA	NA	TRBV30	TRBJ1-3	TGTGCCTGGAGTGATGGCAGTTCTGGAAACACCATATATTTT	CAWSDGSSGNTIYF
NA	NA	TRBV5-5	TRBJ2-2	TGTGCCAGCAGCTTGTCGGCGCAACCTAACACCGGGGAGCTGTTTTTT	CASSLSAQPNTGELFF
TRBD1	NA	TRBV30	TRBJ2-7	TGTGCCTGGAGTCTACCGGGACAGTCCTACGAGCAGTACTTC	CAWSLPGQSYEQYF
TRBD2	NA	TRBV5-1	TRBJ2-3	TGCGCCAGCAGCTTATCTAGCGGGGGGACTCTCTGGCAGTCTGCGCAGTATTTT	CASSLSSGGTLWQSAQYF
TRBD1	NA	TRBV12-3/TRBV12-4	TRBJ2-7	TGTGCCAGCAGTTGGGGACCCTGGACAGGGGGCCATCGGATACGGTCGTCCATAACCTACGAGCAGTACTTC	CASSWGPWTGGHRIRSSITYEQYF
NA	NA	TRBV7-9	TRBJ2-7	TGTGCCAGCAGCTCCCCCTCCCGGGACACCTCCTACGAGCAGTACTTC	CASSSPSRDTSYEQYF
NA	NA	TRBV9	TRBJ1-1	TGTGCCAGCAGCGAATGGGCAACCCCGAACACTGAAGCTTTCTTT	CASSEWATPNTEAFF
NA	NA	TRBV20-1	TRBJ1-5	TGCAGTGCCGGTCAGCCCCAGCATTTT	CSAGQPQHF
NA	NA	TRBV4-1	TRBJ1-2	TGCGCCAGCAGCCAAGATCGGGGGTTGGGCTATGGCTACACCTTC	CASSQDRGLGYGYTF
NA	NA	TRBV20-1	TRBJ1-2	TGCAGTGCAAGCAAGACAGGCCGCTATGGCTACACCTTC	CSASKTGRYGYTF
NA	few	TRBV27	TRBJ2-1	TGTGCCAGCAGTTTCGGTTTAGACAATGAGCAGTTCTTC	CASSFGLDNEQFF
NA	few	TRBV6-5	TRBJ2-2	TGTGCCAGCTCTACGATGAACACCGGGGAGCTGTTTTTT	CASSTMNTGELFF
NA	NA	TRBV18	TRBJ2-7	TGTGCCAGCTCACTTCTCTACAGGGCCTACGAGCAGTACTTC	CASSLLYRAYEQYF
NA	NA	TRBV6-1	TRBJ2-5	TGTGCCAGCAGTGAAGCGCACAGGGAAGAGACCCAGTACTTC	CASSEAHREETQYF
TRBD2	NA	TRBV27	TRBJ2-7	TGTGCCAGCAGTTTAGGAAGCGGGGATTTCCCCTACGAGCAGTACTTC	CASSLGSGDFPYEQYF
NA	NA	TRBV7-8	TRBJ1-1	TGTGCCAGCAGCTCGGGTTGGACTGAAGCTTTCTTT	CASSSGWTEAFF
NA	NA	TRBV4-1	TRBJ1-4	TGCGCCAGCAGCCCGGACCAGGAGGCCGCGGGGGGGGGTGAAAAACTGTTTTTT	CASSPDQEAAGGGEKLFF